This T cell receptor (beta chain) is drawn from a study of blood T cell repertoires in COVID-19. Study as a whole: Collection of acute and convalescent COVID-19 samples took place in the United States, Italy and Spain.

As processed by the authors: It was from reference gene primer amplification that nucleated cell counts were estimated. Libraries were prepared by immunoSEQ multiplex PCR; TCRdb keeps only in-frame clonotypes and omits some of them. V, J and clone size reflect that table, while D and trimming were determined from the DNA. In the table there are 150,000 to 200,000 clones, roughly 87% of which are singletons. Recovered status applied to Cohort 3 donors who had two consecutive negative PCRs. It also applied to those with clearance or with symptom resolution. The receptor comes from a woman between 45 and 65 years old who had recovered from COVID-19. Material for sequencing was PBMCs or T cells enriched from blood (not recorded which).

The CDR3 is CASSIQGIGQETQYF. Written as DNA, the CDR3 is TGTGCCAGTAGTATTCAGGGTATTGGGCAAGAGACCCAGTACTTC. The chain uses TRBV19 and TRBJ2-5; D perhaps matches TRBD1 (5 bases). Germline lookup yields CDR1 LNHDA and CDR2 SQIVND (reference sequence). Trimming removed 3 bases from V and 2 bases from J, with 13 bases in between. The CDR3 spans 15 residues.